A selection of T cell receptor beta chains follows, all from one sample in a study of blood T cell repertoires in COVID-19. TCRdb's table, derived via immunoSEQ multiplex PCR, lists solely in-frame clones and lacks some. The profile shows some 13,000 clones, over 75% of them singletons. The sample consisted of peripheral blood. All receptors derive from a human donor in a cohort sampled during active COVID-19. Both conserved end residues are part of each CDR3. A D gene is named only where the DNA matches it firmly. Clone sizes are given selectively: once, few, many, or a class where the clone is expanded.

d_gene: TRBD1; abundance: -; j_gene: TRBJ1-4; v_gene: TRBV6-5; CDR3nt: TGTGCCAGCAGTTCACTTCCGACAGGGCGAGGAGAAAAACTGTTTTTT; CDR3aa: CASSSLPTGRGEKLFF
d_gene: -; abundance: -; j_gene: TRBJ2-3; v_gene: TRBV7-2; CDR3nt: TGTGCCAGCAGCTCCGTCGGGAGTGGAGATACGCAGTATTTT; CDR3aa: CASSSVGSGDTQYF
d_gene: -; abundance: -; j_gene: TRBJ2-7; v_gene: TRBV20-1; CDR3nt: TGCAGTGGACGGAGCGGCTACGAGCAGTACTTC; CDR3aa: CSGRSGYEQYF
d_gene: -; abundance: -; j_gene: TRBJ1-2; v_gene: TRBV6-5; CDR3nt: TGTGCCAGCAGTTACGGTACAGGGAGCTATGGCTACACCTTC; CDR3aa: CASSYGTGSYGYTF
d_gene: -; abundance: -; j_gene: TRBJ1-4; v_gene: TRBV18; CDR3nt: TGTGCCAGCTCACCGTCACCTGCGAATGAAAAACTGTTTTTT; CDR3aa: CASSPSPANEKLFF
d_gene: TRBD1; abundance: -; j_gene: TRBJ1-5; v_gene: TRBV7-9; CDR3nt: TGTGCCAGCAGCGAGGGACAGGCCGACAATCAGCCCCAGCATTTT; CDR3aa: CASSEGQADNQPQHF
d_gene: -; abundance: -; j_gene: TRBJ1-5; v_gene: TRBV19; CDR3nt: TGTGCCAGTCACCTAAGCAATCAGCCCCAGCATTTT; CDR3aa: CASHLSNQPQHF
d_gene: -; abundance: few; j_gene: TRBJ2-5; v_gene: TRBV10-1; CDR3nt: TGCGCCAGCAGTCGACAGGTTCGAGAGACCCAGTACTTC; CDR3aa: CASSRQVRETQYF
d_gene: -; abundance: -; j_gene: TRBJ1-2; v_gene: TRBV7-9; CDR3nt: TGTGCCAGCAGCCGGGGGGGCGACTATGGCTACACCTTC; CDR3aa: CASSRGGDYGYTF
d_gene: TRBD2; abundance: once; j_gene: TRBJ2-1; v_gene: TRBV2; CDR3nt: TGTGCCAGCAGTGAGGCTAGCGGGGACTTCTACAATGAGCAGTTCTTC; CDR3aa: CASSEASGDFYNEQFF
d_gene: TRBD1; abundance: -; j_gene: TRBJ2-5; v_gene: TRBV12-5; CDR3nt: TGTGCTAGTAGAAGACAGGGGGCCCAAGAGACCCAGTACTTC; CDR3aa: CASRRQGAQETQYF
d_gene: -; abundance: -; j_gene: TRBJ2-3; v_gene: TRBV5-6; CDR3nt: TGTGCCAGCAGCTTATCGGCAGATACGCAGTATTTT; CDR3aa: CASSLSADTQYF
d_gene: TRBD1; abundance: -; j_gene: TRBJ2-7; v_gene: TRBV18; CDR3nt: TGTGCCAGCTCACCTTACCCTCCGGGACAGGTCTCCTACGAGCAGTACTTC; CDR3aa: CASSPYPPGQVSYEQYF
d_gene: TRBD2; abundance: -; j_gene: TRBJ2-7; v_gene: TRBV5-4; CDR3nt: TGTGCCAGCAGCTCTAAACGGGAGGGATGGCGGGAGCAGTACTTC; CDR3aa: CASSSKREGWREQYF
d_gene: -; abundance: -; j_gene: TRBJ2-1; v_gene: TRBV2; CDR3nt: TGTGCCAGCAAGCTGAGCTCCTACAATGAGCAGTTCTTC; CDR3aa: CASKLSSYNEQFF
d_gene: -; abundance: -; j_gene: TRBJ2-2; v_gene: TRBV10-3; CDR3nt: TGTGCCATCAGTGAGTCTGGCCTTAACACCGGGGAGCTGTTTTTT; CDR3aa: CAISESGLNTGELFF
d_gene: -; abundance: -; j_gene: TRBJ1-3; v_gene: TRBV6-5; CDR3nt: TGTGCCAGCAGCGCAACAAATGGAAACACCATATATTTT; CDR3aa: CASSATNGNTIYF
d_gene: TRBD1; abundance: -; j_gene: TRBJ1-1; v_gene: TRBV28; CDR3nt: TGTGCCAGCAGGTACAGGGGGCGAGGCACTGAAGCTTTCTTT; CDR3aa: CASRYRGRGTEAFF
d_gene: TRBD1; abundance: -; j_gene: TRBJ1-2; v_gene: TRBV18; CDR3nt: TGTGCCAGCTCACCCCAATCCGGGACAGGGAACTATGGCTACACCTTC; CDR3aa: CASSPQSGTGNYGYTF
d_gene: TRBD1; abundance: -; j_gene: TRBJ1-2; v_gene: TRBV9; CDR3nt: TGTGCCAGCAGCGCTACTACCGGGACAGGGTTTCGCTACACCTTC; CDR3aa: CASSATTGTGFRYTF
d_gene: TRBD1; abundance: -; j_gene: TRBJ1-6; v_gene: TRBV6-5; CDR3nt: TGTGCATCGTCGGGACAGCTCAATTCACCCCTCCACTTT; CDR3aa: CASSGQLNSPLHF
d_gene: TRBD2; abundance: -; j_gene: TRBJ2-5; v_gene: TRBV5-1; CDR3nt: TGCGCCAGCAGCCCTGGACTAGCGGGGCACCAAGAGACCCAGTACTTC; CDR3aa: CASSPGLAGHQETQYF
d_gene: -; abundance: -; j_gene: TRBJ2-7; v_gene: TRBV7-8; CDR3nt: TGTGCCAGCAGCTTGGGGGGAACTCTTTTGCAGTACTTC; CDR3aa: CASSLGGTLLQYF
d_gene: -; abundance: -; j_gene: TRBJ1-2; v_gene: TRBV9; CDR3nt: TGTGCCAGCAGCCCGACAGCCTCCCCGTTTTATGGCTACACCTTC; CDR3aa: CASSPTASPFYGYTF
d_gene: TRBD1; abundance: -; j_gene: TRBJ2-5; v_gene: TRBV19; CDR3nt: TGTGCCAGTAGTTCAGGGGGCGGTGAAGAGACCCAGTACTTC; CDR3aa: CASSSGGGEETQYF
d_gene: -; abundance: once; j_gene: TRBJ2-1; v_gene: TRBV24-1; CDR3nt: TGTGCCACCAGTGCAGAGGGTAGCTCCTACAATGAGCAGTTCTTC; CDR3aa: CATSAEGSSYNEQFF
d_gene: -; abundance: -; j_gene: TRBJ1-1; v_gene: TRBV7-9; CDR3nt: TGTGCCGGGGAGAAGAAGCCCGGGAACACTGAAGCTTTCTTT; CDR3aa: CAGEKKPGNTEAFF
d_gene: -; abundance: -; j_gene: TRBJ1-5; v_gene: TRBV3-1/TRBV3-2; CDR3nt: TGTGCCAGCAGCCCCCACTCCGGGGGGGATCAGCCCCAGCATTTT; CDR3aa: CASSPHSGGDQPQHF
d_gene: -; abundance: once; j_gene: TRBJ2-3; v_gene: TRBV5-6; CDR3nt: TGTGCCAGCAGCTTGAAGAGGGGGTCCGACCGCACAGATACGCAGTATTTT; CDR3aa: CASSLKRGSDRTDTQYF
d_gene: TRBD2; abundance: -; j_gene: TRBJ2-7; v_gene: TRBV10-2; CDR3nt: TGCGCCAGCAGCAAAGAGACTAGCGGCCCCTACGAGCAGTACTTC; CDR3aa: CASSKETSGPYEQYF
d_gene: TRBD1; abundance: -; j_gene: TRBJ1-1; v_gene: TRBV6-5; CDR3nt: TGTGCCAGCAGCGTACAGGGGGTAGACACTGAAGCTTTCTTT; CDR3aa: CASSVQGVDTEAFF
d_gene: -; abundance: -; j_gene: TRBJ1-5; v_gene: TRBV12-3/TRBV12-4; CDR3nt: TGTGCCAGCAGTTCCTTATTACAGCCCCAGCATTTT; CDR3aa: CASSSLLQPQHF
d_gene: TRBD2; abundance: -; j_gene: TRBJ2-7; v_gene: TRBV11-3; CDR3nt: TGTGCCAGCAGCCCAGGTGGACTAGCGCACGAGCAGTACTTC; CDR3aa: CASSPGGLAHEQYF
d_gene: TRBD2; abundance: -; j_gene: TRBJ2-7; v_gene: TRBV6-2/TRBV6-3; CDR3nt: TGTGCCAGCAGTTACCTAATTAGCGGGAGTGGGCAGTACTTC; CDR3aa: CASSYLISGSGQYF
d_gene: -; abundance: -; j_gene: TRBJ2-2; v_gene: TRBV11-2; CDR3nt: TGTGCCAGCAGCCTAACAGCCGGGGAGCTGTTTTTT; CDR3aa: CASSLTAGELFF
d_gene: TRBD1; abundance: -; j_gene: TRBJ2-7; v_gene: TRBV3-1/TRBV3-2; CDR3nt: TGTGCCAGCAGCCAAGGGAGGAACAGGGGCGCTTACGAGCAGTACTTC; CDR3aa: CASSQGRNRGAYEQYF
d_gene: -; abundance: -; j_gene: TRBJ1-1; v_gene: TRBV9; CDR3nt: TGTGCCAGCAGCGTAGTTGAGAGGGCTGAAGCTTTCTTT; CDR3aa: CASSVVERAEAFF
d_gene: -; abundance: -; j_gene: TRBJ2-1; v_gene: TRBV7-2; CDR3nt: TGTGCCAGCAGCTTAGAAACTACCCGGGGCTACAATGAGCAGTTCTTC; CDR3aa: CASSLETTRGYNEQFF
d_gene: -; abundance: once; j_gene: TRBJ1-6; v_gene: TRBV28; CDR3nt: TGTGCCAGCTGTTCGGGGCAGGGGCCTAGGCCCCTCCACTTT; CDR3aa: CASCSGQGPRPLHF
d_gene: TRBD1; abundance: -; j_gene: TRBJ1-6; v_gene: TRBV7-8; CDR3nt: TGTGCCAGCAGCCCGGGACAGGGAATTAATTCACCCCTCCACTTT; CDR3aa: CASSPGQGINSPLHF
d_gene: -; abundance: -; j_gene: TRBJ2-7; v_gene: TRBV30; CDR3nt: TGTGCCTGGAGTGTACGGGTCGGCACCTACGAGCAGTACTTC; CDR3aa: CAWSVRVGTYEQYF
d_gene: -; abundance: -; j_gene: TRBJ1-5; v_gene: TRBV3-1/TRBV3-2; CDR3nt: TGTGCCAGCAGCCGGGATCTACGGGGGCAGCCCCAGCATTTT; CDR3aa: CASSRDLRGQPQHF
d_gene: TRBD2; abundance: -; j_gene: TRBJ2-3; v_gene: TRBV30; CDR3nt: TGTGCCTGGAGTGTGGGGCTAGCGGGAGATACGCAGTATTTT; CDR3aa: CAWSVGLAGDTQYF
d_gene: -; abundance: -; j_gene: TRBJ1-1; v_gene: TRBV14; CDR3nt: TGTGCCAGCGGCCGAACAGGGGAAGCTTTCTTT; CDR3aa: CASGRTGEAFF
d_gene: -; abundance: -; j_gene: TRBJ1-2; v_gene: TRBV7-3; CDR3nt: TGTACCAGCAGCTTAAACCAGGGCGATGGCTACACCTTC; CDR3aa: CTSSLNQGDGYTF
d_gene: -; abundance: -; j_gene: TRBJ1-1; v_gene: TRBV2; CDR3nt: TGTGCCAGCATAACGGGACTGGGGGAAGCTTTCTTT; CDR3aa: CASITGLGEAFF
d_gene: -; abundance: -; j_gene: TRBJ2-3; v_gene: TRBV5-1; CDR3nt: TGCGCCAGCAGCTTGTCCGGGGTCACAGATACGCAGTATTTT; CDR3aa: CASSLSGVTDTQYF